These T cell receptor beta chains were read from a single sample in a study of blood T cell repertoires in COVID-19. This table comes from immunoSEQ multiplex PCR, and its TCRdb copy is limited to in-frame clones, with some not included. Altogether some 300,000 clones are present, around 87% being singletons, with the ten largest covering more than 0.85%. Specimen: peripheral blood. The origin of the receptors is a woman between 35 and 50 years old with COVID-19, enrolled during active disease. Both conserved end residues are part of each CDR3. Each record gives: V gene, D gene, clone size, J gene, CDR3 DNA, CDR3 protein. A D gene is named only where the DNA matches it firmly. Clone size is not always given. Where it is, it says once, few, many or a class for expanded clones.

V gene: TRBV5-1; D gene: -; clone size: -; J gene: TRBJ1-4; CDR3 DNA: TGCGCCAGCAGCCCCGGTCCCCTGGGGGGTCCTGGGGAAAAACTGTTTTTT; CDR3 protein: CASSPGPLGGPGEKLFF
V gene: TRBV28; D gene: -; clone size: -; J gene: TRBJ1-1; CDR3 DNA: TGTGCCAGCCGGCCCGGCAGGGTCATGAACACTGAAGCTTTCTTT; CDR3 protein: CASRPGRVMNTEAFF
V gene: TRBV19; D gene: TRBD1; clone size: -; J gene: TRBJ1-1; CDR3 DNA: TGTGCCAGTAGAGCAGACAGGGCGAACACTGAAGCTTTCTTT; CDR3 protein: CASRADRANTEAFF
V gene: TRBV4-2; D gene: -; clone size: -; J gene: TRBJ1-5; CDR3 DNA: TGTGCCAGCAGCCAGGGCAGAGATCAGCCCCAGCATTTT; CDR3 protein: CASSQGRDQPQHF
V gene: TRBV6-2/TRBV6-3; D gene: TRBD1; clone size: -; J gene: TRBJ2-2; CDR3 DNA: TGTGCCAGCAGTTACCCGACAGGGTCCACCGGGGAGCTGTTTTTT; CDR3 protein: CASSYPTGSTGELFF
V gene: TRBV6-2/TRBV6-3; D gene: TRBD1; clone size: -; J gene: TRBJ1-5; CDR3 DNA: TGTGCCAGCAGTGCTACAGGGGTGGGGTACAATCAGCCCCAGCATTTT; CDR3 protein: CASSATGVGYNQPQHF
V gene: TRBV27; D gene: TRBD1; clone size: few; J gene: TRBJ1-2; CDR3 DNA: TGTGCCAGCAGAGGGACAGTCAACTATGGCTACACCTTC; CDR3 protein: CASRGTVNYGYTF
V gene: TRBV6-1; D gene: -; clone size: -; J gene: TRBJ1-2; CDR3 DNA: TGTGCCAGCAGTGATGGGTACTTTCTCCGGGACTATGGCTACACCTTC; CDR3 protein: CASSDGYFLRDYGYTF
V gene: TRBV5-1; D gene: -; clone size: -; J gene: TRBJ1-2; CDR3 DNA: TGCGCCAGCAGACTCACCCAGACAGTTATCTATGGCTACACCTTC; CDR3 protein: CASRLTQTVIYGYTF
V gene: TRBV5-1; D gene: TRBD1; clone size: -; J gene: TRBJ1-1; CDR3 DNA: TGCGCCAGCAGCTTGGTGGGGACAGGGAAAGCTTTCTTT; CDR3 protein: CASSLVGTGKAFF
V gene: TRBV5-1; D gene: TRBD2; clone size: -; J gene: TRBJ2-7; CDR3 DNA: TGCGCCAGCAGCTCAACTCCTACTAGCGGGAGCTATGAGCAGTACTTC; CDR3 protein: CASSSTPTSGSYEQYF
V gene: TRBV30; D gene: -; clone size: -; J gene: TRBJ1-4; CDR3 DNA: TGTGCCTGGACACAGCTCCTTAATGAAAAACTGTTTTTT; CDR3 protein: CAWTQLLNEKLFF
V gene: TRBV6-5; D gene: -; clone size: -; J gene: TRBJ1-1; CDR3 DNA: TGTGCCAGCAGTTTCCAGGTGAACACTGAAGCTTTCTTT; CDR3 protein: CASSFQVNTEAFF
V gene: TRBV5-5; D gene: TRBD1; clone size: -; J gene: TRBJ1-4; CDR3 DNA: TGTGCCAGCAGCCCGTCGCAGGGGGCAACTAATGAAAAACTGTTTTTT; CDR3 protein: CASSPSQGATNEKLFF
V gene: TRBV24-1; D gene: -; clone size: -; J gene: TRBJ2-3; CDR3 DNA: TGTGCCACCAGTGACTCCGGAAGGAGGGCCCCGGATACGCAGTATTTT; CDR3 protein: CATSDSGRRAPDTQYF
V gene: TRBV15; D gene: -; clone size: -; J gene: TRBJ2-7; CDR3 DNA: TGTGCCACCAGCAGATCCTGGGGGACATCTATTTCCTACGAGCAGTACTTC; CDR3 protein: CATSRSWGTSISYEQYF
V gene: TRBV30; D gene: -; clone size: -; J gene: TRBJ1-1; CDR3 DNA: TGTGCCTGGATCGGACAGTTGGGTACTGAAGCTTTCTTT; CDR3 protein: CAWIGQLGTEAFF
V gene: TRBV18; D gene: -; clone size: -; J gene: TRBJ1-1; CDR3 DNA: TGTGCCAGCTCACCCGACAGTTACACTGAAGCTTTCTTT; CDR3 protein: CASSPDSYTEAFF
V gene: TRBV11-2; D gene: TRBD2; clone size: -; J gene: TRBJ2-7; CDR3 DNA: TGTGCCAGCAGCACTGGGACTAGCGGCGGGCAGTACTTC; CDR3 protein: CASSTGTSGGQYF
V gene: TRBV18; D gene: -; clone size: -; J gene: TRBJ2-7; CDR3 DNA: TGTGCCAGCTCACGGACTGAGGAGCAGTACTTC; CDR3 protein: CASSRTEEQYF
V gene: TRBV5-4; D gene: -; clone size: -; J gene: TRBJ2-7; CDR3 DNA: TGTGCCAGCAGCTTGTTTCCCGGACAAGCCTACGAGCAGTACTTC; CDR3 protein: CASSLFPGQAYEQYF
V gene: TRBV9; D gene: -; clone size: -; J gene: TRBJ1-1; CDR3 DNA: TGTGCCAGCAGCTCCCTACTTAGGGGGACTGAAGCTTTCTTT; CDR3 protein: CASSSLLRGTEAFF
V gene: TRBV5-5; D gene: -; clone size: -; J gene: TRBJ2-7; CDR3 DNA: TGTGCCAGCACCCCGCTCACCCACAACTCCTACGAGCAGTACTTC; CDR3 protein: CASTPLTHNSYEQYF
V gene: TRBV6-2/TRBV6-3; D gene: -; clone size: -; J gene: TRBJ1-4; CDR3 DNA: TGTGCCAGCAGTTACTCGCCGCAGGGAAGGAGTGAAAAACTGTTTTTT; CDR3 protein: CASSYSPQGRSEKLFF
V gene: TRBV5-4; D gene: -; clone size: -; J gene: TRBJ2-7; CDR3 DNA: TGTGCCAGCAGCTTGGTGAATAGGGGAATAAGCGAGCAGTACTTC; CDR3 protein: CASSLVNRGISEQYF
V gene: TRBV19; D gene: TRBD1; clone size: -; J gene: TRBJ1-1; CDR3 DNA: TGTGCCAGTACCGCATATGGACAGGCCAGGGACACTGAAGCTTTCTTT; CDR3 protein: CASTAYGQARDTEAFF
V gene: TRBV19; D gene: TRBD2; clone size: -; J gene: TRBJ2-1; CDR3 DNA: TGTGCCAGTAGTACAATTGACGGGGGGGCTGGTGAGCAGTTCTTC; CDR3 protein: CASSTIDGGAGEQFF
V gene: TRBV7-9; D gene: -; clone size: -; J gene: TRBJ1-1; CDR3 DNA: TGTGCCAGCAGCTTTAGTACGAACACTGAAGCTTTCTTT; CDR3 protein: CASSFSTNTEAFF
V gene: TRBV3-1/TRBV3-2; D gene: -; clone size: -; J gene: TRBJ1-2; CDR3 DNA: TGTGCCAGCAGCCCGGCAGGGCGCTATGGCTACACCTTC; CDR3 protein: CASSPAGRYGYTF
V gene: TRBV19; D gene: -; clone size: few; J gene: TRBJ1-1; CDR3 DNA: TGTGCCAGTACCCCCGACAGGAGGAACACTGAAGCTTTCTTT; CDR3 protein: CASTPDRRNTEAFF
V gene: TRBV5-1; D gene: TRBD1; clone size: -; J gene: TRBJ1-2; CDR3 DNA: TGCGCCAGCAGCTTGGGACAGGGAAACTATGGCTACACCTTC; CDR3 protein: CASSLGQGNYGYTF
V gene: TRBV7-9; D gene: -; clone size: -; J gene: TRBJ2-5; CDR3 DNA: TGTGCCAGCAGCTTAGCGGGGGGGCAGGAGACCCAGTACTTC; CDR3 protein: CASSLAGGQETQYF
V gene: TRBV19; D gene: -; clone size: -; J gene: TRBJ1-5; CDR3 DNA: TGTGCCAGTGAAACAACAGGGAAAGAATATCAGCCCCAGCATTTT; CDR3 protein: CASETTGKEYQPQHF
V gene: TRBV30; D gene: TRBD2; clone size: -; J gene: TRBJ2-7; CDR3 DNA: TGTGCCTTGGGACTAGCGGGAGTATATAAGCAGTACTTC; CDR3 protein: CALGLAGVYKQYF
V gene: TRBV10-3; D gene: -; clone size: -; J gene: TRBJ1-5; CDR3 DNA: TGTGCCATCAGTGAGCTCGATCAGCCCCAGCATTTT; CDR3 protein: CAISELDQPQHF
V gene: TRBV29-1; D gene: -; clone size: -; J gene: TRBJ2-7; CDR3 DNA: TGCAGCGCCGGGGGGCAGGGTCCTACCTACGAGCAGTACTTC; CDR3 protein: CSAGGQGPTYEQYF
V gene: TRBV27; D gene: -; clone size: -; J gene: TRBJ2-7; CDR3 DNA: TGTGCCAGCAGTCCGATCCTAGCGAGTGTACGCGAGCAGTACTTC; CDR3 protein: CASSPILASVREQYF
V gene: TRBV6-2/TRBV6-3; D gene: -; clone size: -; J gene: TRBJ1-1; CDR3 DNA: TGTGCCAGCAGCTCAGGGGTTGAAGCTTTCTTT; CDR3 protein: CASSSGVEAFF
V gene: TRBV9; D gene: -; clone size: -; J gene: TRBJ2-2; CDR3 DNA: TGTGCCAGCAGCGTGTTATCCGGGGAGCTGTTTTTT; CDR3 protein: CASSVLSGELFF
V gene: TRBV21-1; D gene: -; clone size: -; J gene: TRBJ2-7; CDR3 DNA: TGTGCCAGCAGCATGAGACGGGGTGGACGCTGGAGGACCTACGAGCAGTACTTC; CDR3 protein: CASSMRRGGRWRTYEQYF
V gene: TRBV9; D gene: TRBD1; clone size: -; J gene: TRBJ1-1; CDR3 DNA: TGTGCCAGCAGGGGATTCGGACAGGGAGGCACTGAAGCTTTCTTT; CDR3 protein: CASRGFGQGGTEAFF
V gene: TRBV10-1; D gene: TRBD1; clone size: -; J gene: TRBJ1-2; CDR3 DNA: TGCGCCAGCGGACTGAGGGGGCAGAGAAGGGGACAGAACTATGGCTACACCTTC; CDR3 protein: CASGLRGQRRGQNYGYTF
V gene: TRBV7-8; D gene: -; clone size: -; J gene: TRBJ2-1; CDR3 DNA: TGTGCCAGCAGCCAAAGACTAGAAAATGAGCAGTTCTTC; CDR3 protein: CASSQRLENEQFF
V gene: TRBV3-1/TRBV3-2; D gene: TRBD1; clone size: once; J gene: TRBJ1-2; CDR3 DNA: TGTGCCAGCAGCCAAACACAGGGGGCGGATGGCTACACCTTC; CDR3 protein: CASSQTQGADGYTF
V gene: TRBV6-2/TRBV6-3; D gene: TRBD2; clone size: -; J gene: TRBJ2-1; CDR3 DNA: TGTGCCAGCAGTTACGTCTTAGGGACTAGCGTCTACAATGAGCAGTTCTTC; CDR3 protein: CASSYVLGTSVYNEQFF
V gene: TRBV5-1; D gene: -; clone size: -; J gene: TRBJ1-3; CDR3 DNA: TGCGCCAGCAGCTTGAACAGCAACGCTGGAAACACCATATATTTT; CDR3 protein: CASSLNSNAGNTIYF
V gene: TRBV7-3; D gene: -; clone size: -; J gene: TRBJ2-6; CDR3 DNA: TGTGCCAGCAGCCTACAGGGCACTGGGGCCAACGTCCTGACTTTC; CDR3 protein: CASSLQGTGANVLTF